This T cell receptor (beta chain) was identified during a study of T cell changes during pregnancy in multiple sclerosis. Sequencing was performed with immunoSEQ multiplex PCR; in TCRdb, only in-frame clones are kept and a portion is missing. This table has under 45,000 clones, roughly 92% appearing once. The V gene's germline CDR1 is MNHNS and CDR2 SASEGT. V dropped 8 bases and J dropped 1 base, with 12 bases sitting between them. The CDR3 totals 14 residues. The receptor was isolated from a female donor with multiple sclerosis, enrolled in a pregnancy study. The sequences come from CD4+ T cells from peripheral blood mononuclear cells, collected in the first trimester of pregnancy. The chain employs TRBV6-1 and TRBJ1-5; D may be TRBD1 (5 bases). The CDR3 DNA reads TGTGCCAGCCGGAAGGGGCTCAGCAATCAGCCCCAGCATTTT. Its protein is CASRKGLSNQPQHF.